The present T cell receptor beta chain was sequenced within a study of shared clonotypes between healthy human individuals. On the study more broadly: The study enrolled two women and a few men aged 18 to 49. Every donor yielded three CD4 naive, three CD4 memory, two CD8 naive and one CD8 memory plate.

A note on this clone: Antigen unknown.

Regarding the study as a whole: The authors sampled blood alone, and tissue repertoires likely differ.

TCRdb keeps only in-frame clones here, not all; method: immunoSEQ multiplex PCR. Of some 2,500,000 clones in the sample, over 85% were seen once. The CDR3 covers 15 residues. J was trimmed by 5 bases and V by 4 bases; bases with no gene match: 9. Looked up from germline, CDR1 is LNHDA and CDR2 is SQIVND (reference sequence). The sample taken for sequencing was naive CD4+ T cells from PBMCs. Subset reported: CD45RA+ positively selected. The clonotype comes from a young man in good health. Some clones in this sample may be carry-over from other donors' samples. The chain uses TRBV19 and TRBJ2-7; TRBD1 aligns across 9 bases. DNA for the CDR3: TGTGCCAGTAGTACTACCAGGACAGGGGATGACGAGCAGTACTTC. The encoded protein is CASSTTRTGDDEQYF.